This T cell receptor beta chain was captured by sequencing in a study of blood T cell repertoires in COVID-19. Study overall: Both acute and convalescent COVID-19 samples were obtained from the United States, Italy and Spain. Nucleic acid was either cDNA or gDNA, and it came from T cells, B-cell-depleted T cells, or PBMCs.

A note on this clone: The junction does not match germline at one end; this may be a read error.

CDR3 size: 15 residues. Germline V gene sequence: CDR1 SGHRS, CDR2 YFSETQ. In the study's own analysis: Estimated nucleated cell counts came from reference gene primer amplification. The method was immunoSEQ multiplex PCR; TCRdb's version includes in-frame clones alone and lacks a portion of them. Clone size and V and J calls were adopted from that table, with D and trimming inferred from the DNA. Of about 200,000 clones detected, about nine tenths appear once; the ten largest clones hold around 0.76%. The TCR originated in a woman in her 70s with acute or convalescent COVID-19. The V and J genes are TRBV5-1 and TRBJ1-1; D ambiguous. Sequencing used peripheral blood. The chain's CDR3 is CASSLDGVMNAEAFF. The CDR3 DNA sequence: TGCGCCAGCAGCTTGGATGGAGTAATGAACGCTGAAGCTTTCTTT.